This record covers a single T cell receptor beta chain. What it binds is not known. The CDR3 runs 15 residues. Per germline, CDR1 MNHEY and CDR2 SVGEGT. Trimming stripped 4 bases from V and 2 bases from J, with 15 bases between. The sample originates from a study of T cells in tumors after PD-1 blockade. Study information: Patients had no prior checkpoint blockade, systemic immunosuppressants, or anti-cancer therapy within 4 weeks. Each patient got pembrolizumab 200 mg every 3 weeks or cemiplimab 350 mg every 2 weeks.

Assay used: immunoSEQ multiplex PCR; TCRdb lists only in-frame clones, some missing. This table holds around 35,000 clones, 73% found once. Whole-study findings and limits: Peripheral recruitment is suggested, as some novel exhausted tumor clones were in pre-treatment blood.

The genes are TRBV6-2 or TRBV6-3 and TRBJ2-7; the D gene is possibly TRBD1 (6 bases). This receptor was identified in a human donor with basal cell carcinoma. The input for sequencing was PBMCs, taken after anti-PD-1 treatment. The CDR3 DNA is TGTGCCAGCAGTTCTTGGACAGCTGACACCTACGAGCAGTACTTC. Translating gives CASSSWTADTYEQYF.